Each of the 5 T cell receptor beta chains below was sequenced from the same sample in a study of control samples from healthy donors and cancer patients. TCRdb's table, derived via immunoSEQ multiplex PCR, lists solely in-frame clones and lacks some. The data hold about 120,000 clones, with around 93% observed a single time. Material for sequencing was PBMCs. The receptors here all came from a man in his fifties with head and neck cancer.

This chain connects TRBV7-9 to TRBJ2-5, with TRBD1 matching over 7 bases. The V and J ends lost 3 bases and 5 bases, in that order; junction bases with no gene match: 6. The V gene's germline CDR1 is SEHNR and CDR2 FQNEAQ (reference sequence). CDR3 length: 14 amino acids. CDR3 DNA sequence: TGTGCCAGCAGCTTCCAGGGGGATGGGGAGACCCAGTACTTC. Translating it yields CASSFQGDGETQYF.

The chain links TRBV14 to TRBJ1-2; maybe TRBD1 (5 bases). The germline V and J ends were trimmed by 1 base and 4 bases, with 28 bases remaining between them. This CDR3 has 20 amino acids. Germline CDR1 reads SGHDN; CDR2 reads FVKESK. The CDR3 spells CASSQVLPGLMAGGGYGYTF. The CDR3 DNA is TGTGCCAGCAGCCAAGTCCTCCCGGGACTTATGGCTGGGGGAGGCTATGGCTACACCTTC.

CDR3 sequence reads: CASTLPQYIAYEQYF. In DNA, the CDR3 is TGTGCCAGCACCCTCCCGCAGTACATTGCCTACGAGCAGTACTTC. The chain joins TRBV6-5 to TRBJ2-7; D remains unclear. This CDR3 has 15 amino acids. The V and J ends lost 7 bases and 2 bases respectively, with 18 bases between them. The germline V gene encodes CDR1 MNHEY and CDR2 SVGAGI.

The V and J genes are TRBV18 and TRBJ2-6; D is perhaps TRBD1 (5 bases). Looked up from germline, CDR1 is KGHSH and CDR2 is LQKENI. Trimming took 3 bases from V and 2 from J, leaving 11 bases between them. This CDR3 has 16 residues. This CDR3 reads CASSPLTAPGANVLTF. CDR3 DNA: TGTGCCAGCTCACCGCTGACAGCTCCTGGGGCCAACGTCCTGACTTTC. The variable domain in full, completed from reference TRBV18 and TRBJ2-6, reads NAGVMQNPRHLVRRRGQEARLRCSPMKGHSHVYWYRQLPEEGLKFMVYLQKENIIDESGMPKERFSAEFPKEGPSILRIQQVVRGDSAAYFCASSPLTAPGANVLTFGAGSRLTVL.

The rearrangement uses TRBV12-5 and TRBJ2-1; possible D gene TRBD1, 6 bases. The CDR3 loop spans 13 amino acids. Looked up from germline, CDR1 is LGHNT and CDR2 is FRNRAP. V dropped 5 bases and J dropped 8 bases, with 13 bases sitting between them. The CDR3 reads CASGPSGGDEQFF. CDR3 bases: TGTGCTAGTGGTCCCAGTGGGGGCGATGAGCAGTTCTTC.